These 12 T cell receptor beta chains came from one sample sequenced in a study of cytomegalovirus exposure and HLA in healthy donors. PCR used 60 Vbeta primers and 13 Jbeta primers. Profiled with immunoSEQ multiplex PCR; TCRdb holds only in-frame clones, not every one. This table has 75,000 to 100,000 clones, about 80% appearing once. Input material: PBMCs. All receptors derive from a man between 18 and 29 years old in good health and CMV-seropositive.

The V call is TRBV1, the J call TRBJ2-7; no DNA check was done on the table's D call, TRBD2. TRBV1 is classified as a pseudogene. The length of the CDR3 is 17 residues. In DNA form, the CDR3 reads TGCACCAGCAGCCTGCCGGGACTCTTCTGTCCAAAGAAGACGCAGTACTTC. It yields the protein CTSSLPGLFCPKKTQYF.

This clone came up a few times. The V call is TRBV28, the J call TRBJ1-1; no clear D. The length of the CDR3 is 16 residues. With 6 bases removed from V and 4 bases from J, the gap between germline ends came to 21 bases. Germline CDR1 is MDHEN and CDR2 is SYDVKM. CDR3 bases: TGTGCCAGCAGAATTGGTACGGACTCGTGGGGCACTGAAGCTTTCTTT. Its protein is CASRIGTDSWGTEAFF.

As regards this clone: This sequence may be a read error, since a much larger clone differs from it by one base. This chain uses TRBV7-8 with TRBJ1-1; weak D call: TRBD1 (6 bases). The V and J ends lost 6 bases and 1 base respectively, with 9 bases between them. This CDR3 has 13 amino acids. Per germline, CDR1 SGHVS and CDR2 FQNEAQ. CDR3 DNA sequence: TGTGCCAGCAGTCCACAGGGGAACACTGAAGCTTTCTTT. Its protein product is CASSPQGNTEAFF.

This clone was observed a handful of times. One base separates it from a far larger clone, so it is likely a read error. The chain couples TRBV25-1 to TRBJ2-1; D unclear. The germline V gene encodes CDR1 MGHDK and CDR2 SYGVNS. This CDR3 spans 14 amino acids. CDR3 sequence (DNA): TGTGACAGCAGTGAATCCCCTGTCGGTGGTGAGCAGTTCTTC. Translating it yields CDSSESPVGGEQFF.

The chain is built from TRBV10-2 and TRBJ1-4; 7 nucleotides match TRBD1. The ends lost 3 bases at V and 0 bases at J; junction bases unmatched: 1. The germline V gene encodes CDR1 WSHSY and CDR2 SAAADI. This CDR3 is 15 amino acids long. The CDR3 DNA reads TGCGCCAGCAGTGATGGGACAGCAACTAATGAAAAACTGTTTTTT. Translated, it gives CASSDGTATNEKLFF.

The rearrangement links TRBV19 to TRBJ2-1; a weak D match, TRBD1 (5 bases). V was cut by 5 bases and J by 4 bases, with 12 bases left in between. The CDR3 length is 14 residues. The germline gives CDR1 LNHDA, CDR2 SQIVND (reference sequence). The CDR3 is CASSPQGRYNEQFF. In DNA, the CDR3 is TGTGCCAGTAGTCCGCAGGGTCGATACAATGAGCAGTTCTTC.

This sequence joins TRBV5-4 and TRBJ2-5; TRBD2 might be the D (5 bases). The germline V and J ends were trimmed by 3 bases and 1 base, with 10 bases remaining between them. CDR1 SGHNT and CDR2 YYREEE come from the germline V gene (reference sequence). The CDR3 runs 14 residues. The CDR3 reads CASSSTAGQETQYF. The CDR3 DNA sequence: TGTGCCAGCAGCTCGACGGCGGGCCAAGAGACCCAGTACTTC.

CDR3 loop: CALTGDDYEQYF. CDR3 coding DNA: TGTGCCTTGACAGGGGATGACTACGAGCAGTACTTC. The rearrangement links TRBV30 to TRBJ2-7, with 8 bases aligning to TRBD1. In germline, CDR1 is GTSNPN, CDR2 SVGIG (reference sequence). With V trimmed by 7 bases and J by 3 bases, 5 bases remained unmatched. The CDR3 runs to 12 residues.

This chain links TRBV4-2 with TRBJ1-5; 10 bases align to TRBD1. The CDR3 loop spans 17 amino acids. The germline gives CDR1 LGHNA, CDR2 YNFKEQ. V trimming: 1 base; J trimming: 2 bases; junction bases outside the gene matches: 5. The CDR3 bases are TGTGCCAGCAGCCAAGCCGACAGGGGGCCTGGCAATCAGCCCCAGCATTTT. Amino acids: CASSQADRGPGNQPQHF.

This rearrangement joins TRBV9 to TRBJ2-2; 11 positions match TRBD2. After removal of 3 bases from V and 1 base from J, the junction contained 11 bases not matched to a gene. Germline-derived CDR1 and CDR2 are SGDLS and YYNGEE. The CDR3 sequence is 19 residues long. CDR3: CASSAGLLAGGLNTGELFF. DNA for the CDR3: TGTGCCAGCAGCGCGGGACTTCTAGCGGGGGGCTTGAACACCGGGGAGCTGTTTTTT.

This clone appeared a single time. This chain connects TRBV11-3 to TRBJ2-7; 10 bases are a match to TRBD2. CDR1 and CDR2 from the germline V gene are SGHNT and YENEEA. J lost 1 base, V lost 3 bases, and 6 bases had no gene match. This CDR3 has 16 amino acids. The CDR3 loop reads CASSLERGGGSYEQYF. Here the CDR3 DNA reads TGTGCCAGCAGCTTGGAGCGGGGGGGCGGTTCCTACGAGCAGTACTTC.

J is TRBJ1-4 and V is TRBV28, with D possibly being TRBD1 (5 bases). The CDR3 has 14 amino acids. The V end lost 6 bases, the J end lost 8 bases, and 16 bases lay between the germline ends. The V gene's germline CDR1 is MDHEN and CDR2 SYDVKM. The CDR3 reads CASRLTGAGEKLFF. CDR3 in DNA: TGTGCCAGCAGACTGACGGGCGCAGGGGAAAAACTGTTTTTT. The complete variable domain, with remaining parts taken from reference TRBV28 and TRBJ1-4, reads DVKVTQSSRYLVKRTGEKVFLECVQDMDHENMFWYRQDPGLGLRLIYFSYDVKMKEKGDIPEGYSVSREKKERFSLILESASTNQTSMYLCASRLTGAGEKLFFGSGTQLSVL.